The sequence of this T cell receptor beta chain was determined in a study of blood T cell repertoires in COVID-19. Background on the study: Sample material is recorded as cDNA or gDNA derived from T cells, B-cell-depleted T cells, or PBMCs.

This clone has a handful of counts. Germline loops: CDR1 LNHDA, CDR2 SQIVND (reference sequence). V dropped 2 bases and J dropped 0 bases, with 10 bases sitting between them. CDR3 length: 16 residues. Clones were sequenced by immunoSEQ multiplex PCR, and TCRdb holds only the in-frame ones, with some missing. The sample holds 250,000 to 350,000 clones; around 89% are singletons and the top ten take 4% to 5.5%. Each participant's cohort was designated according to participant-reported clinical history. The chain combines TRBV19 with TRBJ2-2, with a possible D match to TRBD1 (6 bases). Sequencing was performed on PBMCs or T cells enriched from blood (not recorded which). The TCR comes from a woman aged 18-29 years with acute COVID-19. The CDR3 bases are TGTGCCAGTAGTATAAGGGGGACGGCGAACACCGGGGAGCTGTTTTTT. Its protein is CASSIRGTANTGELFF.